This paragraph reports one T cell receptor (beta chain). This record belongs to a study of blood T cell repertoires in COVID-19. TCRdb keeps only in-frame clones here, not all; method: immunoSEQ multiplex PCR. The sample gives about 250,000 clones, around 89% of which show up once; around 2.9% is in the top ten. Germline V gene data show CDR1 as MDHEN and CDR2 as SYDVKM. This CDR3 has 14 amino acids. Trimming at V came to 5 bases and at J to 5 bases, leaving 7 bases not matched to a gene. Cohort assignment relied on participant-reported clinical history. The source is a woman in her forties or fifties who had recovered from COVID-19. This chain uses TRBV28 with TRBJ2-5; 8 nucleotides line up with TRBD2. The sample consisted of PBMCs or T cells enriched from blood (not recorded which). CDR3 residues: CASSLTGGVETQYF. CDR3 nucleotide sequence: TGTGCCAGCAGTCTCACCGGGGGGGTGGAGACCCAGTACTTC. Using reference TRBV28 and TRBJ2-5 for the parts outside the CDR3, the full variable domain is DVKVTQSSRYLVKRTGEKVFLECVQDMDHENMFWYRQDPGLGLRLIYFSYDVKMKEKGDIPEGYSVSREKKERFSLILESASTNQTSMYLCASSLTGGVETQYFGPGTRLLVL.